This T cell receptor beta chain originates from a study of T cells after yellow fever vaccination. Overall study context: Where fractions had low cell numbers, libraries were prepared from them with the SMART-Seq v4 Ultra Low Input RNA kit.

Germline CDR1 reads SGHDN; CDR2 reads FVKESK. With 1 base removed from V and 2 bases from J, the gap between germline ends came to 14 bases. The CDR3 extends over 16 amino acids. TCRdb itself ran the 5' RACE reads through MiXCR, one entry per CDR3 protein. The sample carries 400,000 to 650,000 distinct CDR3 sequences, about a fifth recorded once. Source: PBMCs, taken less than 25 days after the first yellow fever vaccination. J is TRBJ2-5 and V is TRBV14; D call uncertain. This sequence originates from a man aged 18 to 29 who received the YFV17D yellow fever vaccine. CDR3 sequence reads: CASSQGPRVRQETQYF. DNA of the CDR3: TGTGCCAGCAGCCAAGGGCCTCGGGTTCGGCAAGAGACCCAGTACTTC.